Detailed here is one T cell receptor beta chain. Its antigen is not identified. The sample belongs to a study of cytomegalovirus exposure and HLA in healthy donors. Study-level findings and limits: Per a prior analysis, the majority of TCR beta V segments were productive roughly 90% or roughly 30% of the time. The presence/absence work took it that sequencing depth was about the same across donors. Among TCR beta chains, those listed as cytomegalovirus-associated numbered around 180.

The V gene lost 3 bases and the J gene lost 0 bases, with 15 bases spanning the gap. CDR1 is MNHEY and CDR2 is SVGAGI in the germline V gene. The CDR3 totals 16 residues. PCR used 60 Vbeta primers and 13 Jbeta primers. TCRdb's table, derived via immunoSEQ multiplex PCR, lists solely in-frame clones and lacks some. The sample shows nearly 200,000 clones, 75% to 85% of them seen only once. The sequence derives from a male donor in good health and CMV-seropositive. Specimen: PBMCs. The rearrangement joins TRBV6-5 to TRBJ2-7; unclear D gene. This chain's CDR3 is CASSYASRHPSYEQYF. CDR3 nucleotides: TGTGCCAGCAGTTATGCGTCTAGGCATCCCTCCTACGAGCAGTACTTC.